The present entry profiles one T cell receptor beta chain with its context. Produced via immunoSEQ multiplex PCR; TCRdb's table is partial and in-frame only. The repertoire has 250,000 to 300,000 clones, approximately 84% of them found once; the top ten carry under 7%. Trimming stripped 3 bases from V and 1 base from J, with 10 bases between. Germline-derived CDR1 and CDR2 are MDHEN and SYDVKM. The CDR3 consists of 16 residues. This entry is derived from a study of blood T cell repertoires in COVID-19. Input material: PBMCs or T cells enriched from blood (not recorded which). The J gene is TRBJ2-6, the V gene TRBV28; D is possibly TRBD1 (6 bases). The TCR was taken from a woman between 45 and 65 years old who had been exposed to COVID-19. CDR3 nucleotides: TGTGCCAGCAGTTTGACCGGACAGTCTGGGGCCAACGTCCTGACTTTC. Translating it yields CASSLTGQSGANVLTF.